These 8 T cell receptor beta chains share one sample of origin, sequenced in a study of cytomegalovirus exposure and HLA in healthy donors. Sequencing was performed with immunoSEQ multiplex PCR; in TCRdb, only in-frame clones are kept and a portion is missing. Here the sample spans 250,000 to 350,000 clones, approximately 88% being singletons. Material: PBMCs. The receptors were sampled from a woman aged 18-29 years in good health and CMV-seronegative.

V usage is TRBV14 and J usage is TRBJ2-7; the match to TRBD2 covers 8 bases. CDR1 and CDR2 from the germline V gene are SGHDN and FVKESK. V was clipped by 3 bases and J by 5 bases; unmatched bases: 12. This CDR3 contains 16 residues. The CDR3 DNA follows: TGTGCCAGCAGCCAGCTTTCGGGAGGGCCTTCCCACGAGCAGTACTTC. Residues: CASSQLSGGPSHEQYF.

This clone was recorded a few times. This rearrangement joins TRBV25-1 to TRBJ2-3; 7 bases match TRBD1. J gave up 6 bases and V 3 bases, and 9 bases lay outside the gene matches. Germline V gene lookup returns CDR1 MGHDK and CDR2 SYGVNS. This CDR3 comprises 15 residues. The CDR3, as DNA: TGTGCCAGCAGTGACAGCAGGGAGACAGGGGATACGCAGTATTTT. Translation: CASSDSRETGDTQYF.

V gene TRBV5-6 combines with J gene TRBJ1-2; 9 bases align to TRBD1. Trimming at V came to 0 bases and at J to 8 bases, leaving 11 bases not matched to a gene. The CDR3 totals 16 residues. Germline CDR1 is SGHDT and CDR2 is YYEEEE. CDR3 amino acids: CASSLGDRVMSVGYTF. The CDR3, as DNA: TGTGCCAGCAGCTTGGGGGACAGGGTGATGTCGGTAGGCTACACCTTC.

The V and J genes are TRBV10-2 and TRBJ2-7; 7 nucleotides agree with TRBD1. Trimming cost V 6 bases and J 2 bases; bases outside gene matches: 7. The CDR3 consists of 14 residues. Germline values: CDR1 WSHSY, CDR2 SAAADI. CDR3 bases: TGCGCCAGCAGGGGACGACAGGGTCCCTACGAGCAGTACTTC. Residues: CASRGRQGPYEQYF.

The chain recombines TRBV7-9 with TRBJ2-1, with D perhaps matching TRBD2 (5 bases). V gave up 6 bases and J gave up 5 bases, with 11 bases separating them. CDR1 is SEHNR and CDR2 is FQNEAQ in the germline V gene (reference sequence). The CDR3 spans 13 residues. The CDR3 nucleotides are TGTGCCAGCAGTTCGGGATCTCACAATGAGCAGTTCTTC. Translation: CASSSGSHNEQFF.

The V gene is TRBV5-1, the J gene TRBJ1-2, with D possibly matching TRBD1 (6 bases). The length of the CDR3 is 14 residues. Germline V gene data show CDR1 as SGHRS and CDR2 as YFSETQ. The V gene lost 4 bases and the J gene lost 7 bases, with 17 bases spanning the gap. The CDR3 region is CASSRGDNELGYTF. CDR3 bases: TGCGCCAGCAGCCGTGGGGACAATGAGCTTGGCTACACCTTC.

The genes are TRBV28 and TRBJ2-3; unclear D gene. The V gene's germline CDR1 is MDHEN and CDR2 SYDVKM. The CDR3 is 11 amino acids. The germline V and J ends were trimmed by 7 bases and 3 bases, with 5 bases remaining between them. The chain's CDR3 is CASTETDTQYF. CDR3 DNA: TGTGCCAGCACAGAAACAGATACGCAGTATTTT.

The chain links TRBV10-2 to TRBJ2-3, with D possibly being TRBD1 (6 bases). The CDR3 sequence is 12 residues long. Germline V gene data show CDR1 as WSHSY and CDR2 as SAAADI. V was trimmed by 7 bases and J by 4 bases, leaving 9 bases between them. CDR3 nucleotides: TGCGCCAGCAATGCAGGGGCAGATACGCAGTATTTT. Translating it yields CASNAGADTQYF.